Listed below are T cell receptor beta chains from one sample, sequenced in a study of cytomegalovirus exposure and HLA in healthy donors. Assay used: immunoSEQ multiplex PCR; TCRdb lists only in-frame clones, some missing. The sample shows hundreds of thousands of clones, around 80% of them seen only once. Sequenced material: PBMCs. These receptor sequences come from a boy between 2 and 10 years old in good health and CMV-seronegative. Each CDR3 is given with its conserved first and last residue. Each record gives: V gene, clone size, CDR3 protein. The size entry is marked missing in some rows and otherwise reads once, few, many or a size class.

>TRBV14|.
CASSHRDSLYNEQFF
>TRBV19|.
CASSILAGGSYEQYF
>TRBV10-2|.
CASSESLGRGNTEAFF
>TRBV10-3|.
CAIRGNTEAFF
>TRBV5-8|.
CASRDRVLETQYF
>TRBV5-1|.
CASSLLQETQYF
>TRBV6-1|.
CASSRTMTGGNGYTF
>TRBV29-1|.
CSVEDFHRGIQETQYF
>TRBV7-8|once
CASSLDRGEQYF
>TRBV29-1|.
CSLTGIGTDTQYF
>TRBV6-1|few
CASSEQGNTEAFF
>TRBV25-1|.
CASSEGQAPGGAFF
>TRBV5-1|.
CASSLRSNQPQHF
>TRBV27|once
CASSLWTHPTGELFF
>TRBV4-1|.
CASSQVGNTEAFF
>TRBV7-9|.
CASRLAGSDTQYF